What follows is one T cell receptor beta chain and its context. This specimen comes from a study of shared clonotypes between healthy human individuals. Looking at the study overall: There were three CD4 naive, three CD4 memory, two CD8 naive and one CD8 memory plates per donor.

This CDR3 region has 14 residues. Per the germline V gene, CDR1 is SGHRS and CDR2 is YFSETQ. Germline trimming cut 4 bases from V and 6 bases from J; bases unmatched to any gene: 3. Assay used: immunoSEQ multiplex PCR; TCRdb lists only in-frame clones, some missing. This repertoire shows about 1.1 million clones, roughly 80% found once; its top ten account for 0.89%. Sequencing used memory CD4+ T cells from PBMCs. As to subset: CD45RA-negative fraction. V is TRBV5-1 and J is TRBJ2-3; 12 positions agree with TRBD2. The clonotype comes from a man aged 18 to 29 in good health. Some clones in this sample may be carry-over from other donors' samples. The CDR3 sequence: CASSITSGRDTQYF. Written as DNA, the CDR3 is TGCGCCAGCAGCATCACTAGCGGGAGGGATACGCAGTATTTT.